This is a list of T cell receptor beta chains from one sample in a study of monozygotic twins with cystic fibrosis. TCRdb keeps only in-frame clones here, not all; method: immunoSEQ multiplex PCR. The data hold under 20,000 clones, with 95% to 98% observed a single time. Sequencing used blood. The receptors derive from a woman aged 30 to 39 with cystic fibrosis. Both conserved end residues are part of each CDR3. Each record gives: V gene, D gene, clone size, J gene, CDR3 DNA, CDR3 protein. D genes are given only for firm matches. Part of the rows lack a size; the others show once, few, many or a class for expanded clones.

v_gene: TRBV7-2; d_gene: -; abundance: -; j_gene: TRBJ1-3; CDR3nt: TGTGCCAGCAGCTCCCAGGGGAGGGCTGGAAACACCATATATTTT; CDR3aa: CASSSQGRAGNTIYF
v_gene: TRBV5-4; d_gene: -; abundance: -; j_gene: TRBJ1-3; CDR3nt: TGTGCCAGCAGCTTAGGAAAGCCACACGGAAACACCATATATTTT; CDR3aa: CASSLGKPHGNTIYF
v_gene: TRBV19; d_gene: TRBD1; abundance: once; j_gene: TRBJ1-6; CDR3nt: TGTGCCAGTAGTCCCTCTGGCAGGGGGCTCCCTTCACCCCTCCACTTT; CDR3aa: CASSPSGRGLPSPLHF
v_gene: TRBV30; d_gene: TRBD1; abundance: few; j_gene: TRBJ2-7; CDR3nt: TGTGCCTGGAGTTATTTCCGGACAGGCGTCTCCTACGAGCAGTACTTC; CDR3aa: CAWSYFRTGVSYEQYF
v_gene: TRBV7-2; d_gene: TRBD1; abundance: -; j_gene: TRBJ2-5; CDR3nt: TGTGCCAGCAGCCCACAATGGGACAGACAAGAGACCCAGTACTTC; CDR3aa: CASSPQWDRQETQYF
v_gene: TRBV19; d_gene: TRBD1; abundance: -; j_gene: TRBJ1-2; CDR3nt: TGTGCCAGTAGTACTCAGGGGGCTTTCTATGGCTACACCTTC; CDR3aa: CASSTQGAFYGYTF
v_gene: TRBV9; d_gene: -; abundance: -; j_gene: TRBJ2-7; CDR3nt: TGTGCCAGCAGCTATAATAGTTGCGGATTCCTCTCCTACGAGCAGTACTTC; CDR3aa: CASSYNSCGFLSYEQYF
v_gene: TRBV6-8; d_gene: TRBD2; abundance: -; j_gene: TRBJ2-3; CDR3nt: TGTGCCAGACCTGCGGGGGCTAGCGGGGCCCCCACAGATACGCAGTATTTT; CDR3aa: CARPAGASGAPTDTQYF
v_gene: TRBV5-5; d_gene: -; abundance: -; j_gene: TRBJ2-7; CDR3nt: TGTGCCAGCAGCTGGAGGGGACTCGACTCCTACGAGCAGTACTTC; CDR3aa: CASSWRGLDSYEQYF
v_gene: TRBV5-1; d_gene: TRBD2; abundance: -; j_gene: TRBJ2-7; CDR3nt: TGCGCCAGCAGCAGACATACTCTAGCGGTGGCTTCCTACGAGCAGTACTTC; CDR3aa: CASSRHTLAVASYEQYF
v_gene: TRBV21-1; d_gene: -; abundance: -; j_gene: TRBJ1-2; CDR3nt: TGTGCCAGCAGCAAAGCACCGACACGGGAAGTTCTGAGCTATGGCTACACCTTC; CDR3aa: CASSKAPTREVLSYGYTF
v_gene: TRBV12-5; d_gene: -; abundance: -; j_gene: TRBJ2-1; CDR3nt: TGTGCTAGTGGTCCCCCGGGGGTCACTTCGGCCAACAATGAGCAGTTCTTC; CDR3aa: CASGPPGVTSANNEQFF
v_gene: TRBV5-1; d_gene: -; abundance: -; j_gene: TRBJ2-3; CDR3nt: TGCGCCAGCAGCTTGGGACGGGGGGCCACAGATACGCAGTATTTT; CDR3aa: CASSLGRGATDTQYF
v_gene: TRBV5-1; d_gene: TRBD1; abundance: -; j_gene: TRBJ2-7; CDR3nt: TGCGCCAGCCGATCGAACCCGGGACAGGGACTTGAAGAGCAGTACTTC; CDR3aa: CASRSNPGQGLEEQYF
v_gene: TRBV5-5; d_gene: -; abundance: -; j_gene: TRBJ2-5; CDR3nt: TGTGCCAGCAGCTTGGCCGGGACCAGGCAGACCCAGTACTTC; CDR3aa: CASSLAGTRQTQYF
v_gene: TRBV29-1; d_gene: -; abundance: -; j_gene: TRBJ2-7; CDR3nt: TGCAGCGTCGTGGCGGACAGCTACGAGCAGTACTTC; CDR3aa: CSVVADSYEQYF
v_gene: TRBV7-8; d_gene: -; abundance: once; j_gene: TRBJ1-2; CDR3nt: TGTGCCAGCAGCCCAGGGGAGGGGGGCGCCTTCTATGGCTACACCTTC; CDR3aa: CASSPGEGGAFYGYTF
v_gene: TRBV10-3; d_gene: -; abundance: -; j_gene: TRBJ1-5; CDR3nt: TGTGCCATCAGAATCAGGGCCAGCAATCAGCCCCAGCATTTT; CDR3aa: CAIRIRASNQPQHF
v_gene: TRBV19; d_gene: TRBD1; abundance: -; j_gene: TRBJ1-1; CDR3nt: TGTGCCACGACAGGGGGCAACACTGAAGCTTTCTTT; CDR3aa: CATTGGNTEAFF
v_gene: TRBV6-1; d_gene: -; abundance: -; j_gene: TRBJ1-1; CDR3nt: TGTGCCAGCAGTGGCAGGGGAGAGGACACTGAAGCTTTCTTT; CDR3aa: CASSGRGEDTEAFF
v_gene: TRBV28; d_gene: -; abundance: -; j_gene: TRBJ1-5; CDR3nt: TGTGCCAGCAGTTTGATAGGTACTAGTAATCAGCCCCAGCATTTT; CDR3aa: CASSLIGTSNQPQHF
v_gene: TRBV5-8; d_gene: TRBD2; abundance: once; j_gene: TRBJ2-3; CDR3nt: TGTGCCAGCAGGTTTAGCGGGACAGATACGCAGTATTTT; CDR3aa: CASRFSGTDTQYF
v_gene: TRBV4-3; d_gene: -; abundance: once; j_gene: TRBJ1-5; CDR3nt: TGCGCCAGCAGCCAAGATCTCCGAGCGGCAAGCAATCAGCCCCAGCATTTT; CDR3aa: CASSQDLRAASNQPQHF
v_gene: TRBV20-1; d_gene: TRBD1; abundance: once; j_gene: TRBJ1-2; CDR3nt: TGCAGTGGCAGGGGGAACTATGGCTACACCTTC; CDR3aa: CSGRGNYGYTF
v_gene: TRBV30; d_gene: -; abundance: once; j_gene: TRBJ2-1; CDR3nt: TGTGCCTGGTTTCCGGGGGCCGGCTACAATGAGCAGTTCTTC; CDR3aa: CAWFPGAGYNEQFF
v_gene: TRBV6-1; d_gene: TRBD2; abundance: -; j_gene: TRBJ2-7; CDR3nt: TGTGCCAGCAGCACTAGCGGGGACCCCCTCGAGCAGTACTTC; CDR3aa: CASSTSGDPLEQYF
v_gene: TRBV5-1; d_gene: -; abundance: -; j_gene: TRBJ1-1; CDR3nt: TGCGCCAGCAGCTCCGACACCTACTCGAACACTGAAGCTTTCTTT; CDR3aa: CASSSDTYSNTEAFF
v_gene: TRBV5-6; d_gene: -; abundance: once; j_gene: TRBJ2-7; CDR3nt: TGTGCCAGCAGCCCCCCAGGGGTACCCTACGAGCAGTACTTC; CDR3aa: CASSPPGVPYEQYF
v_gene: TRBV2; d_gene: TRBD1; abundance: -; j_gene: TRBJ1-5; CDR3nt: TGTGCCAGCAGTGGGACAGGGTTTATAGGAAATCAGCCCCAGCATTTT; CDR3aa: CASSGTGFIGNQPQHF
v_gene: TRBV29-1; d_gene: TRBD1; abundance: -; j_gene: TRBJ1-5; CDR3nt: TGCAGCGTTGCGACAGGGTTAAGTCAGCCCCAGCATTTT; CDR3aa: CSVATGLSQPQHF
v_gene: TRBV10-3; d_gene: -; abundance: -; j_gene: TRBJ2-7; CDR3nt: TGTGCCATCAGTGAGTCTCCAGGGCAAACCTACGAGCAGTACTTC; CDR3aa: CAISESPGQTYEQYF
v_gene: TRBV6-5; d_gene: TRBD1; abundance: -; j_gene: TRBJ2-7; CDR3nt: TGTGCCAGCAGACCCGACAGGGGGCTCTACGAGCAGTACTTC; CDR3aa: CASRPDRGLYEQYF
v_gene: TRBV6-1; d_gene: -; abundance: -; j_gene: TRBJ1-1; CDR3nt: TGTGCCAGCAGTGAAGAACAGAGGAGAAGAGCTTTCTTT; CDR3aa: CASSEEQRRRAFF
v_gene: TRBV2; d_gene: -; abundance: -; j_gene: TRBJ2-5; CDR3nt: TGTGCCAGCCCTACAGCTAGTCAAGAGACCCAGTACTTC; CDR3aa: CASPTASQETQYF
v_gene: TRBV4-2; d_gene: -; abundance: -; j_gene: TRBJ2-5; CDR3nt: TGTGCCAGCAGCCAAGCGGAAGGGGGGGGCGAGACCCAGTACTTC; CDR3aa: CASSQAEGGGETQYF
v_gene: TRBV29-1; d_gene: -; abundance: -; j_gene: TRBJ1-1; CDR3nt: TGCAGCGTTGAAGATCCAAGGGGGACGAACACTGAAGCTTTCTTT; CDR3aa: CSVEDPRGTNTEAFF
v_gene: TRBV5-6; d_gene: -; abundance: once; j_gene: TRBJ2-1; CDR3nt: TGTGCCAGCAGCTTTGGAGACAATGAGCAGTTCTTC; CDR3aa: CASSFGDNEQFF
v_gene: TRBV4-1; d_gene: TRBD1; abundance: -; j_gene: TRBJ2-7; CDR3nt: TGCGCCAGCAGCCAAGGAGTCACAGGGGTCTACGAGCAGTACTTC; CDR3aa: CASSQGVTGVYEQYF
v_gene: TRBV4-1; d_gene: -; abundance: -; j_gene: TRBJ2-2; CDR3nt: TGCGCCAGCAGCCAAGTTAGAACTTTGAACACCGGGGAGCTGTTTTTT; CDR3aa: CASSQVRTLNTGELFF
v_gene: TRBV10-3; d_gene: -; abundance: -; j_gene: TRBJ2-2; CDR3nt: TGTGCCATCAGTGTGGAGGGGGCCTCAGGGGAGCTGTTTTTT; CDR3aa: CAISVEGASGELFF
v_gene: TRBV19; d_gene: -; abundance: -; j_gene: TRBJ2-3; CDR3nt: TGTGCCAGTAGTATGTTGGTCACAGATACGCAGTATTTT; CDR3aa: CASSMLVTDTQYF
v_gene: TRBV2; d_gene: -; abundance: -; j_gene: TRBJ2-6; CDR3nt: TGTGCCAGCATCTATTTGGAGGGGACAACTGGGGCCAACGTCCTGACTTTC; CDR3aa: CASIYLEGTTGANVLTF
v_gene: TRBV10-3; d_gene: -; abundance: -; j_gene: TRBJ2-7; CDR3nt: TGTGCCATCAAGGGTGAAGGGGCATCCCAAGGAAGGTACGAGCAGTACTTC; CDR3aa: CAIKGEGASQGRYEQYF
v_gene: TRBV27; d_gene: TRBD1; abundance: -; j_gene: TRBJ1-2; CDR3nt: TGTGCCAGCAGAGTTACAGGGGGCGGCGGCTACACCTTC; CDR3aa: CASRVTGGGGYTF
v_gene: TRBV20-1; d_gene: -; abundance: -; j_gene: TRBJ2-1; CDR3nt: TGCAGTGCTACGGCCCCATATGAGCAGTTCTTC; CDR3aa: CSATAPYEQFF
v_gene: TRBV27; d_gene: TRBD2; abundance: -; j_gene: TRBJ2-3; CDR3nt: TGTGCCAGCAGTCCTAGCGGGGGCTTCACAGATACGCAGTATTTT; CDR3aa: CASSPSGGFTDTQYF
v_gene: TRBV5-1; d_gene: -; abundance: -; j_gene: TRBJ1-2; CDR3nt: TGCGCCAGCAGATCCCAATTGGGCTACACCTTC; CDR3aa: CASRSQLGYTF
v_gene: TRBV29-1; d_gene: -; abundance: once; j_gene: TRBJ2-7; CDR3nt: TGCAGCGTTGAGGACGGGAACTACGAGCAGTACTTC; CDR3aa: CSVEDGNYEQYF
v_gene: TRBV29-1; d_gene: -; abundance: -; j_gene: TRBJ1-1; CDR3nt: TGCAGCGTTGTATGGGGGCCGAACACTGAAGCTTTCTTT; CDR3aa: CSVVWGPNTEAFF
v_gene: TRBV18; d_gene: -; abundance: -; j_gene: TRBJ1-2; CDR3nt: TGTGCCAGCTCATCTGACAGTACTATGCGCTACACCTTC; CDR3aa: CASSSDSTMRYTF
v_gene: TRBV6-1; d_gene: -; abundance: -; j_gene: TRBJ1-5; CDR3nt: TGTGCCAGCAGTGAAGCGGGGGCGCAGCCCCAGCATTTT; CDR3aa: CASSEAGAQPQHF
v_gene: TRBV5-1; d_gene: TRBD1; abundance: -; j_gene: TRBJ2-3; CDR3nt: TGCGCCAGCAGCTTGGGCGGCAGGGGGACACCCTCTAGCACAGATACGCAGTATTTT; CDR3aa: CASSLGGRGTPSSTDTQYF